This record looks at one T cell receptor (beta chain) sequence and its context. CDR1 is MGHDK, CDR2 SYGVNS, per germline. This CDR3 is built from 14 residues. Trimming at V came to 5 bases and at J to 8 bases, leaving 11 bases not matched to a gene. This sample was taken from a study of blood T cells in healthy people across ages. Combining a sample-barcoded 5' primer with a J-beta primer mix, a second PCR ran for about 7 to 12 cycles. TCRdb itself ran the 5' RACE reads through MiXCR, one entry per CDR3 protein. The table shows hundreds of thousands of distinct CDR3 sequences, with approximately 50% occurring only once.

Sequencing was performed on blood. The receptor was isolated from a woman aged 60-75 years in good health. The rearrangement uses TRBV25-1 and TRBJ1-2; 7 bases line up with TRBD1. CDR3 amino acids: CASSSPQGRQGYTF. The DNA for the CDR3 is TGTGCCAGCAGTTCTCCACAGGGGCGGCAAGGCTACACCTTC.